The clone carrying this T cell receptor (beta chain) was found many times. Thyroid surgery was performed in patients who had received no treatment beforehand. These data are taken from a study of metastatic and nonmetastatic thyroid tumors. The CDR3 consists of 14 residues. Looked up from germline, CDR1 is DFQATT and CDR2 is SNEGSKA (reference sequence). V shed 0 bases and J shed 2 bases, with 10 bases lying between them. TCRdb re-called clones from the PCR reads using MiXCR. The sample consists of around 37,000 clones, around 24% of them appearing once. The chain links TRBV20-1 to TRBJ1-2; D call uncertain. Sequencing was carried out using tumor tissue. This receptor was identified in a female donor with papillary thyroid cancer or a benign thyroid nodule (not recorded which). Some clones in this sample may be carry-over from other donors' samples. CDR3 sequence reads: CSARELEGNYGYTF. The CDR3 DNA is TGCAGTGCTAGAGAGTTAGAGGGAAACTATGGCTACACCTTC.